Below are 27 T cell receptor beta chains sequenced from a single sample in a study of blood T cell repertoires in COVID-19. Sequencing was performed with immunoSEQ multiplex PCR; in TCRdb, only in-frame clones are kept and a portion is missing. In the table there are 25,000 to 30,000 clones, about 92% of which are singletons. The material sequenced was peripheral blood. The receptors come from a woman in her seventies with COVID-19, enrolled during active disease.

CDR3 sequence: CASSPTTGRATDTQYF. For the CDR3, the DNA is TGTGCCAGCAGCCCTACCACCGGGAGGGCGACAGATACGCAGTATTTT. The V gene is TRBV7-9, the J gene TRBJ2-3; 8 bases fit TRBD2. The CDR3 loop spans 16 amino acids. J lost 3 bases, V lost 5 bases, and 10 bases had no gene match. CDR1 is SEHNR, CDR2 FQNEAQ, per germline (reference sequence).

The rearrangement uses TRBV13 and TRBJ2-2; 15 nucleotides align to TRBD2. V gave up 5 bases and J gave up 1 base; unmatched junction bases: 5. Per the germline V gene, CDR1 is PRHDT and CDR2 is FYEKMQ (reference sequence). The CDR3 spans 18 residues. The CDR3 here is CASSLGLAGGLNTGELFF. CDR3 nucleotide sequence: TGTGCCAGCAGCCTCGGACTAGCGGGAGGGCTGAACACCGGGGAGCTGTTTTTT.

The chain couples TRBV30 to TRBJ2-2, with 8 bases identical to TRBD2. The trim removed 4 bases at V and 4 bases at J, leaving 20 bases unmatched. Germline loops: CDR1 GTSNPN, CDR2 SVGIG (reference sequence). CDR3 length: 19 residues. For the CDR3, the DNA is TGTGCCTGGAACGAGTTTGCGGGAGGTTTTCTGAGAAGCACCGGGGAGCTGTTTTTT. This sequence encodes CAWNEFAGGFLRSTGELFF.

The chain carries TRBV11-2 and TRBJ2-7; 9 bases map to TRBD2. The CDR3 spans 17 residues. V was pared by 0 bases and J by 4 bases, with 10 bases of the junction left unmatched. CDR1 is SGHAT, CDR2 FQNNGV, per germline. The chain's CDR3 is CASSLEGGAGGSYEQYF. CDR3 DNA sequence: TGTGCCAGCAGCTTAGAGGGGGGAGCGGGAGGAAGTTACGAGCAGTACTTC.

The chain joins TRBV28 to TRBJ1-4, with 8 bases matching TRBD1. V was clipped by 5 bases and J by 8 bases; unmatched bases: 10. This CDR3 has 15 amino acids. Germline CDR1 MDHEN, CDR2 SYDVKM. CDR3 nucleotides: TGTGCCAGCAGTCTACATCAGGGGGCGGGCGAAAAACTGTTTTTT. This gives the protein CASSLHQGAGEKLFF.

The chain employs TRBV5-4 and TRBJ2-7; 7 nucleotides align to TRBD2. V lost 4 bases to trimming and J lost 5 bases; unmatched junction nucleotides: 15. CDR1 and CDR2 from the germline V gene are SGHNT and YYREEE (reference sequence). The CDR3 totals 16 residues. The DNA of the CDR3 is TGTGCCAGCAGCCAAAATCGGTTGGGAGGGCTAAACGAGCAGTACTTC. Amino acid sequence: CASSQNRLGGLNEQYF.

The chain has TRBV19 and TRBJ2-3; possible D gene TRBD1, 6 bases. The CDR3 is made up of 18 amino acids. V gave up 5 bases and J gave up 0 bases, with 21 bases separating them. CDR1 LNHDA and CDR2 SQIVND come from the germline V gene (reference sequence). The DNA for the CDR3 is TGTGCCAGTAGTGGGGGTGAAACCGGGACACCTAGCACAGATACGCAGTATTTT. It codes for CASSGGETGTPSTDTQYF.

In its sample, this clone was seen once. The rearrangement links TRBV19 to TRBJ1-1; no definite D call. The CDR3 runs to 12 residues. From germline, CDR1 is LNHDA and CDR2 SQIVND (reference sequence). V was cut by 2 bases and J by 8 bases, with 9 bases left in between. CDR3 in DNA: TGTGCCAGTAGTATACGTCAGTCAGAAGCTTTCTTT. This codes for CASSIRQSEAFF.

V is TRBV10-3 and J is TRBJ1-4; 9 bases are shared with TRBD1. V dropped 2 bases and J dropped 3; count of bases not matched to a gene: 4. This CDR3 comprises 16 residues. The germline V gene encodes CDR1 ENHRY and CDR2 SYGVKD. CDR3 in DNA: TGTGCCATCAGTGAGGGACAGGGGAACGCTAATGAAAAACTGTTTTTT. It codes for CAISEGQGNANEKLFF.

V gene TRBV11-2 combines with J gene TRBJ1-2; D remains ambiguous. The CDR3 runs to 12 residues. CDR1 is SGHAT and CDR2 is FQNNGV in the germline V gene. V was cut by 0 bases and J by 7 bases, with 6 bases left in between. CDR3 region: CASSLEGSGYTF. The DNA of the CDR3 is TGTGCCAGCAGCTTAGAGGGCTCTGGCTACACCTTC.

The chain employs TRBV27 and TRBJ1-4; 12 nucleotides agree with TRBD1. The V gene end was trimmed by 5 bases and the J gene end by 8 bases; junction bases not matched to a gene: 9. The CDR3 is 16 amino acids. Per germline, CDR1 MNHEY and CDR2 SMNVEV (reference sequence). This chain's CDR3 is CASSTQGQGAREKLFF. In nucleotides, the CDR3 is TGTGCCAGCAGTACCCAGGGACAGGGGGCTAGGGAAAAACTGTTTTTT.

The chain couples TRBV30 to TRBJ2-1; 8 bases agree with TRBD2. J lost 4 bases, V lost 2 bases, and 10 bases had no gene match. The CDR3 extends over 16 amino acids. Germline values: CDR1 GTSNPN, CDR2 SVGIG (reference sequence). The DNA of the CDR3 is TGTGCCTGGAGTAACCTAGCGGGCGGAGGTTACAATGAGCAGTTCTTC. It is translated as CAWSNLAGGGYNEQFF.

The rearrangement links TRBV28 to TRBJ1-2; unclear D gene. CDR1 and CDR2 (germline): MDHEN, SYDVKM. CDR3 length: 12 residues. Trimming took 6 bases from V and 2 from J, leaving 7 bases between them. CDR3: CASSPRNYGYTF. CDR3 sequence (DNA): TGTGCCAGCAGCCCGAGGAACTATGGCTACACCTTC.

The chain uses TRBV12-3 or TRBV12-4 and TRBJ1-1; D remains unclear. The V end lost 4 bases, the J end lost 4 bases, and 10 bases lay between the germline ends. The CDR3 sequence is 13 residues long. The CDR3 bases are TGTGCCAGCAGTTCGGTCGAGGGCACTGAAGCTTTCTTT. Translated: CASSSVEGTEAFF.

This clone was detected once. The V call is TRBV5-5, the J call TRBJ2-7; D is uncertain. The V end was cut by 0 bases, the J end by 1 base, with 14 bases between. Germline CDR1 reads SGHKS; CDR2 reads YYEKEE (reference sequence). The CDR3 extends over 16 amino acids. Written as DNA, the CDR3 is TGTGCCAGCAGCTTGGCCCAGGCTTCAATGTCCTACGAGCAGTACTTC. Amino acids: CASSLAQASMSYEQYF.

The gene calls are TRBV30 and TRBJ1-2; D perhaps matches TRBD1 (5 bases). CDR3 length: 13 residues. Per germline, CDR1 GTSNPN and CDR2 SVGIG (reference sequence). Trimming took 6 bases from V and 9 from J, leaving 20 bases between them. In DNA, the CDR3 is TGTGCCTGCATAACGTTGACTGGGGCGAGCTACACCTTC. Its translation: CACITLTGASYTF. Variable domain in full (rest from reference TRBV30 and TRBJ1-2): SQTIHQWPATLVQPVGSPLSLECTVEGTSNPNLYWYRQAAGRGLQLLFYSVGIGQISSEVPQNLSASRPQDRQFILSSKKLLLSDSGFYLCACITLTGASYTFGSGTRLTVV.

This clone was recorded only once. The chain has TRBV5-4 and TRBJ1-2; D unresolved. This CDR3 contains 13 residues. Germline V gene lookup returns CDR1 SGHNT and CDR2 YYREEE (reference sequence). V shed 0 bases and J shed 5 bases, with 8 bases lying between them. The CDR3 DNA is TGTGCCAGCAGCTTGGACAGCCTATATGGCTACACCTTC. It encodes CASSLDSLYGYTF.

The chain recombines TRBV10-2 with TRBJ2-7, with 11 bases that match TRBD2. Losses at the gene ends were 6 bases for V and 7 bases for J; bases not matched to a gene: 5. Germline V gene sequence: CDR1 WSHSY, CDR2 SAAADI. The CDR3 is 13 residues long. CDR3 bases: TGCGCCAGCAGAATAGCGGGAGGGCTTGAGCAGTACTTC. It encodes CASRIAGGLEQYF.

The CDR3 DNA is TGTGCCAGCAGCAATACGCGAAATACGCAGTATTTT. As protein: CASSNTRNTQYF. J is TRBJ2-3 and V is TRBV5-8; unclear D gene. The CDR3 sequence is 12 residues long. Trimming stripped 4 bases from V and 7 bases from J, with 10 bases between. Germline CDR1 and CDR2: SGHTS and YDEGEE. The full variable domain, its missing parts supplied by reference TRBV5-8 and TRBJ2-3, is EAGVTQSPTHLIKTRGQQATLRCSPISGHTSVYWYQQALGLGLQFLLWYDEGEERNRGNFPPRFSGRQFPNYSSELNVNALELEDSALYLCASSNTRNTQYFGPGTRLTVL.

The CDR3 sequence is CASSYTSGRREQYF. CDR3 DNA: TGTGCCAGCAGTTATACTAGCGGGAGGCGTGAGCAGTACTTC. The rearrangement links TRBV6-2 or TRBV6-3 to TRBJ2-7; 12 bases match TRBD2. Losses at the gene ends were 3 bases for V and 7 bases for J; bases not matched to a gene: 4. The V gene's germline CDR1 is MNHEY and CDR2 SVGEGT. The CDR3 extends over 14 amino acids.

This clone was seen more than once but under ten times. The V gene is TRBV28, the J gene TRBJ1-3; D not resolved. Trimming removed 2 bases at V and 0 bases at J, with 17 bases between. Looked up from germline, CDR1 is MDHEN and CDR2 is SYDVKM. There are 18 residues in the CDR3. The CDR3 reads CASSLKGYGVLSGNTIYF. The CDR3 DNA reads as TGTGCCAGCAGTTTAAAAGGATACGGGGTCCTCTCTGGAAACACCATATATTTT.

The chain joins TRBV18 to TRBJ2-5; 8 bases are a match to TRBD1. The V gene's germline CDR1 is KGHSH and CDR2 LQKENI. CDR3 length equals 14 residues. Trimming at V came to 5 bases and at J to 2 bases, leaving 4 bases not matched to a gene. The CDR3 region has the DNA TGTGCCAGCTCAGCTCGGACAGGGCAAGAGACCCAGTACTTC. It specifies CASSARTGQETQYF.

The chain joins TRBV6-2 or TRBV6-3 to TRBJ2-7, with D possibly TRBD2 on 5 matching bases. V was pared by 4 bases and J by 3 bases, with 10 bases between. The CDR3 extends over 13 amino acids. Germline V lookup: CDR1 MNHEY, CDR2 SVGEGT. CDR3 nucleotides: TGTGCCAGCAGTTCCGGGATAAACTACGAGCAGTACTTC. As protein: CASSSGINYEQYF.

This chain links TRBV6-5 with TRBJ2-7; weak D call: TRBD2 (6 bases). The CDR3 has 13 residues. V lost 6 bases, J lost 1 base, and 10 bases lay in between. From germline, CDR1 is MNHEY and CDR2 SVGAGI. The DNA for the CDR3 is TGTGCCAGCAGCCTACGGGGGTCCTACGAGCAGTACTTC. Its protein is CASSLRGSYEQYF.

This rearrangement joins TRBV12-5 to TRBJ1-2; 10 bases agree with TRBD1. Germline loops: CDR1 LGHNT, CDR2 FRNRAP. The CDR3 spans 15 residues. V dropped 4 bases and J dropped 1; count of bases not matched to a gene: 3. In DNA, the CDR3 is TGTGCTAGTGGTTGGGACAGGGGAGGTAACTATGGCTACACCTTC. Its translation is CASGWDRGGNYGYTF.

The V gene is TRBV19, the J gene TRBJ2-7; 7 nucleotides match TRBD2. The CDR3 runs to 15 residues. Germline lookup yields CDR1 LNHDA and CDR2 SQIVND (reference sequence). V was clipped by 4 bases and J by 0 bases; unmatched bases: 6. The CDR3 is CASSTRWTSSYEQYF. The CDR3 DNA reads TGTGCCAGTAGTACCCGATGGACTAGCTCCTACGAGCAGTACTTC.

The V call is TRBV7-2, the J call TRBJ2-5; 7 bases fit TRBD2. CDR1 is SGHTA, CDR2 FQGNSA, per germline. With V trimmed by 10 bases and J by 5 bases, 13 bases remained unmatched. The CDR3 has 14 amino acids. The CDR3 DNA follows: TGTGCCACGGGAAGACCGGGAGGCGGGGAGACCCAGTACTTC. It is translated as CATGRPGGGETQYF.